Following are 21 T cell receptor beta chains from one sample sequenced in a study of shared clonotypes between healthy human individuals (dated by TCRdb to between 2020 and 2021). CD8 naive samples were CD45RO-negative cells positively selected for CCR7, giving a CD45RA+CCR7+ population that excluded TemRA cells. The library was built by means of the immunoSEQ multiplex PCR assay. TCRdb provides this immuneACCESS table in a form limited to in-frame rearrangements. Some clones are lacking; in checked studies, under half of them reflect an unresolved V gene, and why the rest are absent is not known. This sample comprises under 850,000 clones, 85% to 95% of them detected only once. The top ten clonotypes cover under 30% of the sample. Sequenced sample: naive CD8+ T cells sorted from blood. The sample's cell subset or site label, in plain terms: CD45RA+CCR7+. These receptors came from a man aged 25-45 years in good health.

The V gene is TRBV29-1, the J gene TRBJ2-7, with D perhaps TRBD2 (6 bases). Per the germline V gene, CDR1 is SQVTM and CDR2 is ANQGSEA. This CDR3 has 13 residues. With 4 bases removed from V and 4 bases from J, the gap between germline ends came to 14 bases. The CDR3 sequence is CSVVKAGHYEQYF. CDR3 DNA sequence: TGCAGCGTTGTAAAGGCGGGGCATTACGAGCAGTACTTC.

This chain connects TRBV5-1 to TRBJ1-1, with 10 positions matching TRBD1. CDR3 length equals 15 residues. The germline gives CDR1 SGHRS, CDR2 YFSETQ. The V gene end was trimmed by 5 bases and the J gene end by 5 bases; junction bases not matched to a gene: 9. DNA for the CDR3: TGCGCCAGCAGGGGCCAGGGACAGGGGAATACTGAAGCTTTCTTT. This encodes CASRGQGQGNTEAFF.

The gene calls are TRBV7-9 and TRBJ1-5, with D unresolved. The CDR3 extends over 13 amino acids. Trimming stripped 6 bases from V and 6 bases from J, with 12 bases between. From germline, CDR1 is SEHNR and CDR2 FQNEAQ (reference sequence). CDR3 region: CASSSTEAQPQHF. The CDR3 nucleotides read TGTGCCAGCAGTTCTACGGAGGCTCAGCCCCAGCATTTT.

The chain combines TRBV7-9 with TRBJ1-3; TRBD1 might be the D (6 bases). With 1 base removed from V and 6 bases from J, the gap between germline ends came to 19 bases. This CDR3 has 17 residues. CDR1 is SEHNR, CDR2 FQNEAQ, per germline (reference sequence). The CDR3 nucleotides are TGTGCCAGCAGCTTAGACCCAACAGGGAGTTTGTCAAACACCATATATTTT. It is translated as CASSLDPTGSLSNTIYF.

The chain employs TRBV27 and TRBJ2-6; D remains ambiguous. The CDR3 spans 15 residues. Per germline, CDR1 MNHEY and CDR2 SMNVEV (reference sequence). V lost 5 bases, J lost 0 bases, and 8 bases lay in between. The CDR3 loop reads CASSAYLSGANVLTF. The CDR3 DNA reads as TGTGCCAGCAGTGCCTACCTCTCTGGGGCCAACGTCCTGACTTTC.

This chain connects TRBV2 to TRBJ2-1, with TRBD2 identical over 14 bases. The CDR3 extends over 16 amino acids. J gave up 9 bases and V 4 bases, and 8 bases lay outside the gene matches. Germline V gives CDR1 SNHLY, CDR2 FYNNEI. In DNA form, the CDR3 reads TGTGCCAGCAGTGGCGGCCCGGGACTAGCGGGAGTTGAGCAGTTCTTC. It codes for CASSGGPGLAGVEQFF.

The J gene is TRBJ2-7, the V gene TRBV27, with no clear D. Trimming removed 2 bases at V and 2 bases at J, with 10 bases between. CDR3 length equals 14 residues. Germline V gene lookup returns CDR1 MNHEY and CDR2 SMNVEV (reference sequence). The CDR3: CASSLVSQTYEQYF. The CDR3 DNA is TGTGCCAGCAGTTTAGTGTCGCAGACCTACGAGCAGTACTTC.

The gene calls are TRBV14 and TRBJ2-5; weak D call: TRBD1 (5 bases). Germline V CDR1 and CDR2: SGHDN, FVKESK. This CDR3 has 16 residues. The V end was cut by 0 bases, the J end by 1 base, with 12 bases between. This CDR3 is CASSQDWGYLQETQYF. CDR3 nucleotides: TGTGCCAGCAGCCAAGATTGGGGCTACCTCCAAGAGACCCAGTACTTC.

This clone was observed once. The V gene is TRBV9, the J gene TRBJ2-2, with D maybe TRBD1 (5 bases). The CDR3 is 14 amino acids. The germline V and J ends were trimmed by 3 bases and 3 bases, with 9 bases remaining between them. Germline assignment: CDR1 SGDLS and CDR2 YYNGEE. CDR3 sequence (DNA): TGTGCCAGCAGCGGGATGACAGACACCGGGGAGCTGTTTTTT. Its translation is CASSGMTDTGELFF.

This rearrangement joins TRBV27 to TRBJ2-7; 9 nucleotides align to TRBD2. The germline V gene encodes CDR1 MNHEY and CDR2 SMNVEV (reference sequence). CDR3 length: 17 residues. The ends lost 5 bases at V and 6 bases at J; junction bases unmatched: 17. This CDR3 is CASSVIGGRAEKTEQYF. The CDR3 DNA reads TGTGCCAGCAGTGTCATAGGCGGGAGGGCCGAAAAAACCGAGCAGTACTTC.

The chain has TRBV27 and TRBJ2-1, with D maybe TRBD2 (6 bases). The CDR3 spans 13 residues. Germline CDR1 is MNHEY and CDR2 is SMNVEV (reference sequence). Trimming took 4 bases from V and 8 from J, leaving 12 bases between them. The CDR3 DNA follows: TGTGCCAGCAGTTGGAGCGGAGGGGATGAGCAGTTCTTC. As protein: CASSWSGGDEQFF.

The CDR3 sequence: CASSFFTGDYEQYF. CDR3 nucleotide sequence: TGTGCCAGCAGCTTTTTTACAGGAGACTACGAGCAGTACTTC. The rearrangement joins TRBV5-4 to TRBJ2-7, with D perhaps matching TRBD1 (5 bases). CDR1 is SGHNT, CDR2 YYREEE, per germline (reference sequence). Trimming took 2 bases from V and 3 from J, leaving 12 bases between them. The CDR3 is 14 amino acids.

CDR3 region: CASSVNKNTEAFF. CDR3 coding DNA: TGTGCCAGTAGTGTAAACAAGAACACTGAAGCTTTCTTT. The V call is TRBV19, the J call TRBJ1-1; D uncertain. The germline V gene encodes CDR1 LNHDA and CDR2 SQIVND (reference sequence). V lost 5 bases, J lost 1 base, and 8 bases lay in between. The CDR3 loop spans 13 amino acids.

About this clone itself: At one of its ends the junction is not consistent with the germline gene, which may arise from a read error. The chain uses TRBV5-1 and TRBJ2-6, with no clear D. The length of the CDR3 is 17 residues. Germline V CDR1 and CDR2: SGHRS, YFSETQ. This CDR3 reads CASTLESLSSGANVLTF. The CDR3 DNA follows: TGCGCCAGCACCTTGGAAAGTCTAAGCTCTGGGGCCAACGTCCTGACTTTC.

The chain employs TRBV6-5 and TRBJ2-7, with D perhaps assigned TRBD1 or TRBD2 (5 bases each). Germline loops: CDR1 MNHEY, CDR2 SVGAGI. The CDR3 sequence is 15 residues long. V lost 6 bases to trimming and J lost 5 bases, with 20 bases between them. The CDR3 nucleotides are TGTGCCAGCAGCCCCGGGACCCCCGCGAGAAACGAGCAGTACTTC. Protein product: CASSPGTPARNEQYF.

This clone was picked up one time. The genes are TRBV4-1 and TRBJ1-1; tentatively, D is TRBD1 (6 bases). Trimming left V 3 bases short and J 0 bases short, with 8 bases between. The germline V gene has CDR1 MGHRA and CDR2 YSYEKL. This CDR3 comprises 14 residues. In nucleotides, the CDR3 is TGCGCCAGCAGCCATGCAGGGGTGAACACTGAAGCTTTCTTT. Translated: CASSHAGVNTEAFF.

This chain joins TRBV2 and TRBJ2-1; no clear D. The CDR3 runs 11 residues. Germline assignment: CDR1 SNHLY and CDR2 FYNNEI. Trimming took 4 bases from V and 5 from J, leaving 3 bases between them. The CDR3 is CASSVDNEQFF. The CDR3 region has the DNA TGTGCCAGCAGTGTTGACAATGAGCAGTTCTTC.

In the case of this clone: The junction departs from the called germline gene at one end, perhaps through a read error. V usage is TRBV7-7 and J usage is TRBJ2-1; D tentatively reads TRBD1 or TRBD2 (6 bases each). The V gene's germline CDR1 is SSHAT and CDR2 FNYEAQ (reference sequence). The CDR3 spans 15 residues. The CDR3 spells CASSLVGARRDEQFF. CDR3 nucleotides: TGTGCTAGCAGCTTAGTGGGGGCCCGGAGGGATGAGCAGTTCTTC.

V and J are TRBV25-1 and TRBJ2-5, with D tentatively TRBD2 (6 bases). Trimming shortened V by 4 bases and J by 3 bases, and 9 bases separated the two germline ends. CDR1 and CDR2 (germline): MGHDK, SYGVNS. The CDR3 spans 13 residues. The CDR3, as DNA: TGTGCCAGCAGTGGGCGGGAAAAAGAGACCCAGTACTTC. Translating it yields CASSGREKETQYF.

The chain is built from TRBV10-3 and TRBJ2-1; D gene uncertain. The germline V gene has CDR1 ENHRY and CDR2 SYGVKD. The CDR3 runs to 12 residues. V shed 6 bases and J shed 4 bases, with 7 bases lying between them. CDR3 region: CAISAGYNEQFF. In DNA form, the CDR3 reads TGTGCCATCAGCGCCGGATACAATGAGCAGTTCTTC.

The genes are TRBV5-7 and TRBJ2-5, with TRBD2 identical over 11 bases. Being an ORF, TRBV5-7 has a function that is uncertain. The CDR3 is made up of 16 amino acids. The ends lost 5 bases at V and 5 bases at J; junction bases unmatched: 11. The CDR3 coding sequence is TGTGCCAGCAGATCCGGGACTAGCGGAAATAGGGAGACCCAGTACTTC. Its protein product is CASRSGTSGNRETQYF.